This T cell receptor (beta chain) derives from a study of shared clonotypes between healthy human individuals. CD45RO-negative CD8 cells positively selected for CCR7 made up the naive population, which excluded terminally differentiated effector memory CD45RA+ cells. The CDR3 length is 15 residues. Per the germline V gene, CDR1 is SEHNR and CDR2 is FQNEAQ (reference sequence). V shed 4 bases, J shed 6 bases, and the junction held 3 bases outside the gene matches. Measured with immunoSEQ multiplex PCR; TCRdb has only the in-frame clones, and not every one. The sample lists roughly 2.1 million clones; 85% to 95% were seen once.

Sequencing was performed on naive CD8+ T cells from PBMCs. The genes are TRBV7-9 and TRBJ2-3, with 14 bases lining up with TRBD2. The sequence was collected from a man aged 18 to 30 in good health. Some clones in this sample may be carry-over from other donors' samples. The CDR3, as DNA: TGTGCCAGCAGCTCCGGGACTAGCGGGAGTGATACGCAGTATTTT. Protein product: CASSSGTSGSDTQYF.